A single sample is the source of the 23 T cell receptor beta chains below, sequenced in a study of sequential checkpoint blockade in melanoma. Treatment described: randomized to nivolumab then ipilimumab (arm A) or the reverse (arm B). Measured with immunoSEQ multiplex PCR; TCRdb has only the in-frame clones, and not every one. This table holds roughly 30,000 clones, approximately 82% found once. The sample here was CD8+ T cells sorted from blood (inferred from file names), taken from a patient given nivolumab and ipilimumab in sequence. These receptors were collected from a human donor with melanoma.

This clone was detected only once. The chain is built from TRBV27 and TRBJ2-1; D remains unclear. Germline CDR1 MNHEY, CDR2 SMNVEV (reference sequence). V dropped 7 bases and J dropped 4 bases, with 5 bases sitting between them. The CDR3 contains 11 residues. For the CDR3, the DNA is TGTGCCAGCACCCTATACAATGAGCAGTTCTTC. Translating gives CASTLYNEQFF.

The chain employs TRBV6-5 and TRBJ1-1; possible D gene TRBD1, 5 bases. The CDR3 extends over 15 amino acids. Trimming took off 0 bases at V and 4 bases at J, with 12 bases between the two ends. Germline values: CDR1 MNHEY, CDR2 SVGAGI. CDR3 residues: CASSYSGALSTEAFF. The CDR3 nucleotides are TGTGCCAGCAGTTACTCAGGGGCCTTGAGCACTGAAGCTTTCTTT.

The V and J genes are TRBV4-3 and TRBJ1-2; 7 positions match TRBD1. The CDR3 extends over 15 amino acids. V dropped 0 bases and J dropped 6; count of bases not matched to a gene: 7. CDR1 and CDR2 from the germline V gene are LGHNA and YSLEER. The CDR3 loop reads CASSQDRGQGDGYTF. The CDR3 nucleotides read TGCGCCAGCAGCCAAGATAGGGGGCAAGGGGATGGCTACACCTTC.

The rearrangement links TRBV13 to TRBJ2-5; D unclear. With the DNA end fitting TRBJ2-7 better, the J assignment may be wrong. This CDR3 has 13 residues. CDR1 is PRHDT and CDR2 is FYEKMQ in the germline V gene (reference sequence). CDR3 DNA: TGTGCCAGCAGCCCCCCAGGAGACTACGAGCAGTACTTC. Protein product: CASSPPGDYEQYF.

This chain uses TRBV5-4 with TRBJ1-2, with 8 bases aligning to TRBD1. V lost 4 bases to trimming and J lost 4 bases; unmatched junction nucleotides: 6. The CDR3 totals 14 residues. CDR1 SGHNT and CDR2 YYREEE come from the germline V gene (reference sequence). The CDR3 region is CASSTGQVSYGYTF. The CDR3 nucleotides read TGTGCCAGCAGCACGGGACAGGTTTCCTATGGCTACACCTTC. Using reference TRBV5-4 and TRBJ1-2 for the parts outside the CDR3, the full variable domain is ETGVTQSPTHLIKTRGQQVTLRCSSQSGHNTVSWYQQALGQGPQFIFQYYREEENGRGNFPPRFSGLQFPNYSSELNVNALELDDSALYLCASSTGQVSYGYTFGSGTRLTVV.

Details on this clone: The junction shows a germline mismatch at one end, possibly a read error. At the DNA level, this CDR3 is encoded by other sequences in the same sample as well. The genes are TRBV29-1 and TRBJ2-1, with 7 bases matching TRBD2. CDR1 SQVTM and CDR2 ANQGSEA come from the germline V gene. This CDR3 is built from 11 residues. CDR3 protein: CSVVAGNEQFF. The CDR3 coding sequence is TGCAGCGTGGTAGCGGGCAATGAGCAATTCTTC.

For the CDR3, the DNA is TGTGCCAGCAGGACCAATCAGGGGTCCGGGGAGCTGTTTTTT. It codes for CASRTNQGSGELFF. The chain carries TRBV6-1 and TRBJ2-2, with D tentatively TRBD1 (6 bases). The CDR3 length is 14 residues. V lost 6 bases to trimming and J lost 6 bases, with 14 bases between them. Germline V gene lookup returns CDR1 MNHNS and CDR2 SASEGT.

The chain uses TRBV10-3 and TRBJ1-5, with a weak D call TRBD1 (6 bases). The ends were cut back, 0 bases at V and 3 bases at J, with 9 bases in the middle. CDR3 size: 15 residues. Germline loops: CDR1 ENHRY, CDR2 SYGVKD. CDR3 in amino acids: CAISESMGANQPQHF. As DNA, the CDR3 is TGTGCCATCAGTGAGTCAATGGGGGCCAATCAGCCCCAGCATTTT.

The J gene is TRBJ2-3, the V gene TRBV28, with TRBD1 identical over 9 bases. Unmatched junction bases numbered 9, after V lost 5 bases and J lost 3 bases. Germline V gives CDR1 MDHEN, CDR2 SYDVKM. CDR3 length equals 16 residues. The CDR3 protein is CASSPPPTGGTDTQYF. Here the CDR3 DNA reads TGTGCCAGCAGTCCTCCCCCGACAGGGGGGACAGATACGCAGTATTTT.

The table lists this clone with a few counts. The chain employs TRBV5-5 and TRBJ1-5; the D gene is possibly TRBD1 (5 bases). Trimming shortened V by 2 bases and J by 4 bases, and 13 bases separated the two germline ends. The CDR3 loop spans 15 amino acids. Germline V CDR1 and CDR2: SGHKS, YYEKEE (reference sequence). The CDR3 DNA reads TGTGCCAGCAGCTTCGGGGGAGAAGCAAATCAGCCCCAGCATTTT. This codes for CASSFGGEANQPQHF.

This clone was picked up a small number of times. CDR3 in DNA: TGCGCCAGCAGCCTTCGTAGGCGAGCGGGTGTGTACGAGCAGTACTTC. As protein: CASSLRRRAGVYEQYF. The V gene is TRBV4-3, the J gene TRBJ2-7, with D possibly TRBD2 on 6 matching bases. Germline CDR1 is LGHNA and CDR2 is YSLEER. Between the trimmed V and J ends, which lost 4 bases and 4 bases, there was a span of 20 bases. The CDR3 is made up of 16 amino acids.

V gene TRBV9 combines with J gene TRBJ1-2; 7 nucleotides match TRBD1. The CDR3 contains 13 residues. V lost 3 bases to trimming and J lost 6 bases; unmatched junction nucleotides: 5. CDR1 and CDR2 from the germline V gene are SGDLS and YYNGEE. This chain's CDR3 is CASSGRDSHGYTF. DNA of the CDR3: TGTGCCAGCAGCGGCCGGGACAGCCATGGCTACACCTTC. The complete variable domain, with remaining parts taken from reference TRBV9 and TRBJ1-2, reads DSGVTQTPKHLITATGQRVTLRCSPRSGDLSVYWYQQSLDQGLQFLIQYYNGEERAKGNILERFSAQQFPDLHSELNLSSLELGDSALYFCASSGRDSHGYTFGSGTRLTVV.

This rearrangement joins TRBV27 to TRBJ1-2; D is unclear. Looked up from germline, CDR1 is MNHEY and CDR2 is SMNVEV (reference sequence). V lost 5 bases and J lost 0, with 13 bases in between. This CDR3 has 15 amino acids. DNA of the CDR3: TGTGCCAGCAGTCCGCAAAGCCCCGCTAACTATGGCTACACCTTC. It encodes CASSPQSPANYGYTF.

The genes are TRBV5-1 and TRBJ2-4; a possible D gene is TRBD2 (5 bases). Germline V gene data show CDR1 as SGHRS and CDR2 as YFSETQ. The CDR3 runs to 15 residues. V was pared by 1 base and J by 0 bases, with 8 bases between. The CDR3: CASSLWAGAKNIQYF. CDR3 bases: TGCGCCAGCAGCTTGTGGGCGGGAGCCAAAAACATTCAGTACTTC.

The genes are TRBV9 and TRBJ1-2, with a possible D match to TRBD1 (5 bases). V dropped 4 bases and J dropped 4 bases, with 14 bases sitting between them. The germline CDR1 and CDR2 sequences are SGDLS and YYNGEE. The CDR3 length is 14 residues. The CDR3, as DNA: TGTGCCAGCAGCAACCCCACAGGAGCCTATGGCTACACCTTC. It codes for CASSNPTGAYGYTF. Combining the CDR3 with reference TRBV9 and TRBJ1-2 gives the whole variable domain DSGVTQTPKHLITATGQRVTLRCSPRSGDLSVYWYQQSLDQGLQFLIQYYNGEERAKGNILERFSAQQFPDLHSELNLSSLELGDSALYFCASSNPTGAYGYTFGSGTRLTVV.

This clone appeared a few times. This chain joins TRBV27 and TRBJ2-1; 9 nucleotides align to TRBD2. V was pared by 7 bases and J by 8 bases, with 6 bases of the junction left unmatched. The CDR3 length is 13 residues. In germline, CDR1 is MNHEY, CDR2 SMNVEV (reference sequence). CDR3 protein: CASNVAGVDEQFF. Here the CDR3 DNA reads TGTGCCAGCAATGTAGCGGGAGTGGATGAGCAGTTCTTC.

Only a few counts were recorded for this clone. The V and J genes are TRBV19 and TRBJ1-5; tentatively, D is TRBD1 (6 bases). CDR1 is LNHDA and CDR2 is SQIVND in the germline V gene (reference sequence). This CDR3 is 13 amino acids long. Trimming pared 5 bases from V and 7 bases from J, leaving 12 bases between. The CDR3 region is CASSSSRGQPQHF. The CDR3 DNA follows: TGTGCCAGTAGTTCCTCCAGGGGACAGCCCCAGCATTTT.

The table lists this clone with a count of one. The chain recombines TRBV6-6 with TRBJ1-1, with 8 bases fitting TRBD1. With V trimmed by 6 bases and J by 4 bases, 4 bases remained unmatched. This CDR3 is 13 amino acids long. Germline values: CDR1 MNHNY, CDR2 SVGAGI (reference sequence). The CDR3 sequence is CASSPDRGTEAFF. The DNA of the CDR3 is TGTGCCAGCAGCCCAGACAGGGGCACTGAAGCTTTCTTT.

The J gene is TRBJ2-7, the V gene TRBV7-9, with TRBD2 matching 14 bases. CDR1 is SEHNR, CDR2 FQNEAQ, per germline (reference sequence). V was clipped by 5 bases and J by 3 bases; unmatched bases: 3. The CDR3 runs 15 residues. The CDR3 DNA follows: TGTGCCAGCAGCCTGGGACTAGCGGGGGTCTACGAGCAGTACTTC. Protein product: CASSLGLAGVYEQYF. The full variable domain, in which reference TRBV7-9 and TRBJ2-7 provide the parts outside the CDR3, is DTGVSQNPRHKITKRGQNVTFRCDPISEHNRLYWYRQTLGQGPEFLTYFQNEAQLEKSRLLSDRFSAERPKGSFSTLEIQRTEQGDSAMYLCASSLGLAGVYEQYFGPGTRLTVT.

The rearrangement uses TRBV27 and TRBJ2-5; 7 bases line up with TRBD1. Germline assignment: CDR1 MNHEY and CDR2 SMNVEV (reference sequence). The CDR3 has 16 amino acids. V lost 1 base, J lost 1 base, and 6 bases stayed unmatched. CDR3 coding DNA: TGTGCCAGCAGTTTATATTGGGCAGGGGGCCAAGAGACCCAGTACTTC. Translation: CASSLYWAGGQETQYF.

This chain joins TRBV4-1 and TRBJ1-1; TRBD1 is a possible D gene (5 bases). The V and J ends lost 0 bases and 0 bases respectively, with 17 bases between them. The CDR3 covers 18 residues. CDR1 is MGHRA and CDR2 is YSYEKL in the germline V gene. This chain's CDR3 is CASSQEGADSLLNTEAFF. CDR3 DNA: TGCGCCAGCAGCCAAGAAGGGGCGGATTCTCTCCTGAACACTGAAGCTTTCTTT.

CDR3 coding DNA: TGTGCCAGCAGCCCACGGGACAAATACGAGCAGTACTTC. Protein: CASSPRDKYEQYF. The chain combines TRBV7-9 with TRBJ2-7; a weak D match, TRBD1 (6 bases). Trimming shortened V by 5 bases and J by 4 bases, and 12 bases separated the two germline ends. Germline CDR1 SEHNR, CDR2 FQNEAQ (reference sequence). The length of the CDR3 is 13 residues.

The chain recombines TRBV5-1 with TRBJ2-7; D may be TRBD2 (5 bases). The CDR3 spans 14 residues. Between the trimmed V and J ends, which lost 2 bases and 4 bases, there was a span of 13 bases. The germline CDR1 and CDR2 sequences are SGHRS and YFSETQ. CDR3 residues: CASSLFGDPYEQYF. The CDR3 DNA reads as TGCGCCAGCAGCTTATTCGGGGATCCTTACGAGCAGTACTTC.